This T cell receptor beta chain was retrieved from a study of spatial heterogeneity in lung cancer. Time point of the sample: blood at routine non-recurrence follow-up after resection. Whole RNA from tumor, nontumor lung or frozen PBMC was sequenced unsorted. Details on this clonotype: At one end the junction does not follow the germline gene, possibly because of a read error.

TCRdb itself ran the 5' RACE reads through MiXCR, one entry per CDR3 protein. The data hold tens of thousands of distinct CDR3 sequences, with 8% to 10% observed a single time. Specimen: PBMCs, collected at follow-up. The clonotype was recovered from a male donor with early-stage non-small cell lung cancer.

The CDR3 nucleotides are TGTGCCAGCAGCTTAGGGTACACGGACACAGAAGCTTTCTTT. This codes for CASSLGYTDTEAFF. J is TRBJ1-1 and V is TRBV7-2; D might be TRBD1 (5 bases). Germline CDR1 and CDR2: SGHTA and FQGNSA. The CDR3 spans 14 residues.